This record looks at one T cell receptor beta chain sequence and its context. RNA totalling about 0.5 to 1 ug underwent reverse transcription with random hexamers. An immunoSEQ multiplex PCR amplified TCR beta CDR3 over 54 Vbeta and 13 Jbeta. TCRdb redid the calling of the immunoSEQ multiplex PCR reads with MiXCR, one entry per CDR3 protein. The top ten clones hold 0.065% to 0.09% of a sample with some 110,000 distinct CDR3 sequences, around 95% of them seen once. The record originates from a study of CD8 T cells in Susac syndrome. Negative isolation yielded CD4+ and CD8+ T cells, and FACS enriched TEMRA cells. Losses at the gene ends were 7 bases for V and 5 bases for J; bases not matched to a gene: 9. This CDR3 is built from 15 residues. Per germline, CDR1 SGHTA and CDR2 FQGNSA.

Specimen: CD4+ T cells from PBMCs. This TCR came from a human donor in good health. J is TRBJ2-7 and V is TRBV7-2; TRBD2 aligns across 12 bases. CDR3 region: CASKPRLAGDHEQYF. The DNA of the CDR3 is TGTGCCAGCAAGCCCAGACTAGCGGGAGACCACGAGCAGTACTTC.